The 3 T cell receptor beta chains presented below share a single source sample, sequenced in a study of blood T cells in healthy people across ages. Primers used in a second PCR of roughly 7 to 12 cycles were a sample-barcoded 5' primer and a J-beta primer mix. TCRdb redid the calling of the 5' RACE reads with MiXCR, one entry per CDR3 protein. Counted here are fewer than 650,000 distinct CDR3 sequences, about a quarter occurring once; the ten biggest clones make up 3% to 4.5%. These data were also filed under a second study, of T cells of mothers and their children.

The specimen was blood. These receptors all come from a boy aged 2 to 10 in good health.

The V call is TRBV11-2, the J call TRBJ2-1, with 16 bases matching TRBD2. Germline values: CDR1 SGHAT, CDR2 FQNNGV. Trimming cost V 6 bases and J 7 bases; bases outside gene matches: 6. The CDR3 runs 16 residues. The CDR3: CASRSPGLAGGNEQFF. In DNA, the CDR3 is TGTGCCAGCAGAAGCCCGGGACTAGCGGGAGGGAATGAGCAGTTCTTC.

Ten or more counts support this clonotype. CDR3 residues: CSAFRLAGGSETQYF. CDR3 bases: TGCAGTGCGTTTCGACTAGCGGGAGGATCAGAGACCCAGTACTTC. This chain uses TRBV20-1 with TRBJ2-5, with 13 bases that match TRBD2. Per germline, CDR1 DFQATT and CDR2 SNEGSKA (reference sequence). The trim removed 6 bases at V and 4 bases at J, leaving 8 bases unmatched. This CDR3 has 15 residues.

In this sample, this clonotype turned up a few times. V is TRBV29-1 and J is TRBJ2-1; 7 bases are shared with TRBD2. CDR1 and CDR2 from the germline V gene are SQVTM and ANQGSEA. The CDR3 is 12 residues long. Losses at the gene ends were 3 bases for V and 10 bases for J; bases not matched to a gene: 6. CDR3 DNA: TGCAGCGTTGATAAGAGGGAGGGCGAGCAGTTCTTC. Its translation: CSVDKREGEQFF.